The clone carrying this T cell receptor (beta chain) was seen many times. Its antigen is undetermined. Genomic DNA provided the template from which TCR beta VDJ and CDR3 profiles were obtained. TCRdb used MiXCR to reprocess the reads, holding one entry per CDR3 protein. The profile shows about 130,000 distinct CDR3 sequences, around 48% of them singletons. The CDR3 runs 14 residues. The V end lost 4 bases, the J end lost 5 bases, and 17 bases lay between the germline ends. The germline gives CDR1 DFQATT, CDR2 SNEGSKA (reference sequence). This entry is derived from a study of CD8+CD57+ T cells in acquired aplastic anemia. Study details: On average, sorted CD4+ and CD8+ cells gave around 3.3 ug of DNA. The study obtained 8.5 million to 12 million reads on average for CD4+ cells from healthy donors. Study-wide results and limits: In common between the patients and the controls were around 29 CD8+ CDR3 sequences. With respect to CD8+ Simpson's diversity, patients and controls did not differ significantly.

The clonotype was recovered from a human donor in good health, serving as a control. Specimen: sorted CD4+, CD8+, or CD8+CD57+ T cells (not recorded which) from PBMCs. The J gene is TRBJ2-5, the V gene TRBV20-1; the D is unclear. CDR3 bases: TGCAGTGCTACGGTAAACCCCACCCATGAGACCCAGTACTTC. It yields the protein CSATVNPTHETQYF.